This T cell receptor beta chain is drawn from a study of CD8+ T cells in alopecia areata. Germline lookup yields CDR1 NNHNN and CDR2 SYGAGS (reference sequence). Trimming removed 1 base from V and 0 bases from J; junction bases left unmatched: 1. This CDR3 has 15 residues. cDNA prepared by RNA extraction and subsequent reverse transcription served as the template for sequencing. Some clones are missing from TCRdb's copy, which holds only in-frame ones; the method was immunoSEQ multiplex PCR. The repertoire yields about 110,000 clones, none seen only once; the top ten contain 20%. The sample holds a few counts of this clone. The antigen is undetermined. Gene names are mouse gene names. The read falls 4 residues short of the CDR3 end, and the missing part is taken from the germline J gene. Additional DNA sequences in this sample encode the identical CDR3. Study-wide results and limits: Sequencing of scalp samples also includes resident alphabeta T cells from normal skin.

The receptor's source is a C3H/HeJ mouse with alopecia areata. Strain haplotype at MHC: H2-k. The sample comprised lesional skin. V and J are TRBV13-2 and TRBJ2-3; 8 bases are shared with TRBD1. The CDR3 here is CASGDWDRSAETLYF. CDR3 bases read: TGTGCCAGCGGTGATTGGGACAGGAGTGCAGAA.